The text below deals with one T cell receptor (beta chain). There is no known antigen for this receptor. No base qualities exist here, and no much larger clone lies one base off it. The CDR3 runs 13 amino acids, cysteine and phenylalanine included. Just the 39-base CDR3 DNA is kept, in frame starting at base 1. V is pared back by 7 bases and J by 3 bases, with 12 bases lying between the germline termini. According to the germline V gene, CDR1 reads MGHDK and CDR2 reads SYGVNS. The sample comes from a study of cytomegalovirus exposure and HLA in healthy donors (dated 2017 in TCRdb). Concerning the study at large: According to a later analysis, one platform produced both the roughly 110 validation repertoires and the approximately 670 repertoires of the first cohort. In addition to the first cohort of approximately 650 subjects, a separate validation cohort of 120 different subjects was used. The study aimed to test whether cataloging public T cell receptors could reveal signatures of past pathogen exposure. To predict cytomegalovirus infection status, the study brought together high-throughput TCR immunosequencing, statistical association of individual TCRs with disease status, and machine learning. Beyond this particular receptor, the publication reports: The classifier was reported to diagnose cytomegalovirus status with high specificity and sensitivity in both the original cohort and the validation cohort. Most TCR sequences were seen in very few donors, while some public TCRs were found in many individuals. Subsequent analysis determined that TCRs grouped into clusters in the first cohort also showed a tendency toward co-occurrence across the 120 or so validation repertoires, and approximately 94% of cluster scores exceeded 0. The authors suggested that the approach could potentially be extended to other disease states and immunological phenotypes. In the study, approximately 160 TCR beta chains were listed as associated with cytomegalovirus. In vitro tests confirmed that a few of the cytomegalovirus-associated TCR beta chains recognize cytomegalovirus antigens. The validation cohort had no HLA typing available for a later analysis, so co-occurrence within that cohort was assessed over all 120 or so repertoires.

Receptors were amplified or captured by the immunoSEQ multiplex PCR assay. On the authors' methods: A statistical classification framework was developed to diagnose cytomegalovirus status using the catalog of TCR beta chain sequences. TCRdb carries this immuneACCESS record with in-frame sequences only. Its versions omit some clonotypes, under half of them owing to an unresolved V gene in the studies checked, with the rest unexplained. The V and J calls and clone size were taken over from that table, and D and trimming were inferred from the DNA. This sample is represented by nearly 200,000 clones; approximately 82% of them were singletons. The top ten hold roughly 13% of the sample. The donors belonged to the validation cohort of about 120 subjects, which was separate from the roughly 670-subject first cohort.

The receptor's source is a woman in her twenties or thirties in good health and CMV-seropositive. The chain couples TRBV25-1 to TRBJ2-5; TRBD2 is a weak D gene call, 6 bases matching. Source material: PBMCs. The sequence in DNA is TGTGCCAGCAATCTACCGGGAGAAGAGACCCAGTACTTC. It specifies CASNLPGEETQYF.